This is a list of T cell receptor beta chains from one sample in a study of CD8+CD57+ T cells in acquired aplastic anemia. TCRdb called the reads again in MiXCR, with one record for every CDR3 protein. Of 200,000 to 300,000 distinct CDR3 sequences in the sample, more than 40% were seen once. The sample consisted of sorted CD4+, CD8+, or CD8+CD57+ T cells (not recorded which) from PBMCs. The source is a human donor with aplastic anemia. Both conserved end residues are part of each CDR3. D genes are given only for firm matches. Clone size appears in some rows only: once, few, many, or a class for an expanded clone.

D: NA
J: TRBJ2-5
size: NA
V: TRBV6-6
CDR3: CASSYSGSRGGETQYF
DNA: TGTGCCAGCAGTTACTCCGGGTCCCGGGGCGGAGAGACCCAGTACTTC

D: NA
J: TRBJ2-7
size: many
V: TRBV4-1
CDR3: CASSIGASSSYEQYF
DNA: TGCGCCAGCAGCATTGGGGCCTCAAGCTCCTACGAGCAGTACTTC

D: NA
J: TRBJ2-7
size: many
V: TRBV20-1
CDR3: CSAREQGYEQYF
DNA: TGCAGTGCTAGGGAACAGGGCTACGAGCAGTACTTC

D: TRBD1
J: TRBJ1-2
size: many
V: TRBV5-8
CDR3: CASSLDRGNYGYTF
DNA: TGTGCCAGCAGCCTGGACAGGGGGAACTATGGCTACACCTTC

D: NA
J: TRBJ2-5
size: NA
V: TRBV5-1
CDR3: CASGEQETQCF
DNA: TGCGCCAGCGGGGAGCAAGAGACCCAGTGCTTC

D: NA
J: TRBJ2-7
size: NA
V: TRBV9
CDR3: CASSSVPYEQYF
DNA: TGTGCCAGCAGCTCCGTTCCCTACGAGCAGTACTTC

D: NA
J: TRBJ2-6
size: NA
V: TRBV19
CDR3: CASSIRDIVRGANVLTF
DNA: TGTGCCAGTAGTATAAGGGACATCGTACGAGGGGCCAACGTCCTGACTTTC

D: NA
J: TRBJ1-2
size: NA
V: TRBV2
CDR3: CASSQTESYGYTF
DNA: TGTGCCAGCAGTCAGACAGAATCCTATGGCTACACCTTC

D: NA
J: TRBJ2-7
size: NA
V: TRBV7-9
CDR3: CASSLGGNMVSNEQYF
DNA: TGTGCCAGCAGCTTAGGAGGGAATATGGTTTCCAACGAGCAGTACTTC

D: TRBD1
J: TRBJ1-4
size: NA
V: TRBV12-3/TRBV12-4
CDR3: CASSFFELGQETAANEKLFF
DNA: TGTGCCAGCAGTTTTTTTGAACTCGGACAGGAGACCGCGGCTAATGAAAAACTGTTTTTT

D: NA
J: TRBJ2-3
size: many
V: TRBV7-9
CDR3: CASSLVPAGTDTQYF
DNA: TGTGCCAGCAGCTTAGTCCCCGCTGGGACAGATACGCAGTATTTT

D: TRBD1
J: TRBJ1-5
size: NA
V: TRBV12-3/TRBV12-4
CDR3: CASSLAYRGLNQPQHF
DNA: TGTGCCAGCAGTTTAGCTTACAGGGGTCTAAATCAGCCCCAGCATTTT

D: TRBD1
J: TRBJ2-5
size: many
V: TRBV19
CDR3: CASSRWTGVLETQYF
DNA: TGTGCCAGTAGTAGATGGACAGGGGTGTTGGAGACCCAGTACTTC

D: NA
J: TRBJ1-2
size: many
V: TRBV29-1
CDR3: CSAPFDRGYTF
DNA: TGCAGCGCTCCATTTGATAGGGGCTACACCTTC

D: NA
J: TRBJ2-7
size: many
V: TRBV10-3
CDR3: CAISEAGGRSYEQYF
DNA: TGTGCCATCAGTGAGGCAGGGGGGCGATCCTACGAGCAGTACTTC

D: NA
J: TRBJ1-1
size: many
V: TRBV13
CDR3: CASSTAGRTEAFF
DNA: TGTGCCAGCAGCACCGCGGGGAGGACTGAAGCTTTCTTT

D: NA
J: TRBJ1-5
size: NA
V: TRBV2
CDR3: CASRGTGAHQPQHF
DNA: TGTGCCAGCAGAGGGACCGGGGCCCACCAGCCCCAGCATTTT

D: NA
J: TRBJ2-1
size: many
V: TRBV9
CDR3: CASSVVGRDSINNEQFF
DNA: TGTGCCAGCAGCGTAGTAGGACGGGACTCCATCAACAATGAGCAGTTCTTC

D: TRBD1
J: TRBJ2-7
size: NA
V: TRBV5-4
CDR3: CASSLPRTGTASYEQYF
DNA: TGTGCCAGCAGCTTGCCACGGACAGGGACAGCCTCCTACGAGCAGTACTTC

D: NA
J: TRBJ2-7
size: many
V: TRBV6-6
CDR3: CASRQRQVPEQYF
DNA: TGTGCCAGCAGACAGAGACAGGTCCCCGAGCAGTACTTC

D: TRBD2
J: TRBJ2-7
size: many
V: TRBV4-1
CDR3: CASSPQSRTSDYEQYF
DNA: TGCGCCAGCAGCCCCCAAAGCCGGACTAGCGACTACGAGCAGTACTTC

D: NA
J: TRBJ2-7
size: NA
V: TRBV19
CDR3: CASSIRPGDAYEQYF
DNA: TGTGCCAGTAGTATCAGGCCAGGGGACGCCTACGAGCAGTACTTC

D: NA
J: TRBJ1-1
size: many
V: TRBV12-3/TRBV12-4
CDR3: CASSLRVDLAFF
DNA: TGTGCCAGCAGTTTACGCGTAGATTTGGCTTTCTTT

D: NA
J: TRBJ1-1
size: NA
V: TRBV7-9
CDR3: CASSATAGRANMETEAFF
DNA: TGTGCCAGCAGCGCCACCGCCGGGAGGGCCAACATGGAAACTGAAGCTTTCTTT

D: NA
J: TRBJ2-5
size: many
V: TRBV6-5
CDR3: CASMVTIGQETQYF
DNA: TGTGCCAGCATGGTAACGATTGGACAAGAGACCCAGTACTTC

D: TRBD1
J: TRBJ2-5
size: NA
V: TRBV7-3
CDR3: CASSPRGRWGGTQYF
DNA: TGTGCCAGCAGCCCCAGGGGGCGTTGGGGAGGGACCCAGTACTTC

D: TRBD1
J: TRBJ1-5
size: NA
V: TRBV30
CDR3: CAWGTGYSNQPQHF
DNA: TGTGCCTGGGGGACAGGTTATAGCAATCAGCCCCAGCATTTT

D: NA
J: TRBJ2-7
size: once
V: TRBV9
CDR3: CASSVGNSGEQYF
DNA: TGTGCCAGCAGCGTAGGTAATAGCGGCGAGCAGTACTTC

D: TRBD2
J: TRBJ2-1
size: NA
V: TRBV7-9
CDR3: CASSPGLAGDNEQFF
DNA: TGTGCCAGCAGCCCCGGACTAGCGGGCGACAATGAGCAGTTCTTC

D: TRBD1
J: TRBJ2-5
size: NA
V: TRBV27
CDR3: CASSFRGSGETQYF
DNA: TGTGCCAGCAGTTTCAGGGGGTCGGGGGAGACCCAGTACTTC

D: NA
J: TRBJ2-7
size: many
V: TRBV15
CDR3: CATSRDRETSYEQYF
DNA: TGTGCCACCAGCAGAGACAGGGAGACGTCCTACGAGCAGTACTTC

D: TRBD1
J: TRBJ1-3
size: many
V: TRBV7-2
CDR3: CASSLEGATGNTIYF
DNA: TGTGCCAGCAGCTTGGAGGGGGCCACTGGAAACACCATATATTTT

D: NA
J: TRBJ1-6
size: NA
V: TRBV20-1
CDR3: CSASIAENTSPLHF
DNA: TGCAGTGCTAGCATTGCGGAGAACACTTCACCCCTCCACTTT

D: NA
J: TRBJ1-2
size: many
V: TRBV12-3/TRBV12-4
CDR3: CASCGRTVANYGYTF
DNA: TGTGCCAGTTGTGGTAGGACGGTGGCTAACTATGGCTACACCTTC

D: TRBD2
J: TRBJ2-7
size: many
V: TRBV9
CDR3: CASSVGTSGDSQYF
DNA: TGTGCCAGCAGCGTAGGGACTAGCGGGGACTCACAGTACTTC